This T cell receptor (beta chain) was profiled in a study of cytomegalovirus exposure and HLA in healthy donors. 13 Jbeta primers and 60 Vbeta primers were used for the PCR. The repertoire was sequenced with immunoSEQ multiplex PCR; TCRdb's copy has only in-frame clones and lacks some. In the table there are around 130,000 clones, about 8.5% of which are singletons. This CDR3 is built from 15 residues. CDR1 is SNHLY, CDR2 FYNNEI, per germline. V lost 8 bases and J lost 3; bases outside the gene matches: 10. The receptor's source is a middle-aged man in good health and CMV-seronegative. The V gene is TRBV2, the J gene TRBJ2-7; 10 bases line up with TRBD1. The sequencing input was PBMCs. The CDR3 here is CASATGTGVYYEQYF. DNA for the CDR3: TGTGCCAGCGCTACCGGGACAGGGGTTTACTACGAGCAGTACTTC.